A selection of T cell receptor beta chains follows, all from one sample in a study of T cell responses to AZD1222 COVID-19 vaccine. Assay: immunoSEQ multiplex PCR; the TCRdb copy retains only in-frame clones and omits some. Of fewer than 200,000 clones listed, more than 75% were seen once; the top ten hold approximately 4.3%. The sequences come from peripheral blood, collected 28 days after the second AZD1222 dose. The receptor set was obtained from an adult who received the AZD1222 COVID-19 vaccine. The conserved cysteine and the conserved F or W are not part of the CDR3 here.

len: 10; j_gene: TRBJ1-2; v_gene: TRBV19; CDR3aa: ASSILFGPLT
len: 11; j_gene: TRBJ2-5; v_gene: TRBV12-3/TRBV12-4; CDR3aa: ASSFLLQETQY
len: 11; j_gene: TRBJ1-4; v_gene: TRBV6-8; CDR3aa: ASSYVVREKLF
len: 12; j_gene: TRBJ1-1; v_gene: TRBV7-5; CDR3aa: ARSRRGDGTEAF
len: 10; j_gene: TRBJ1-2; v_gene: TRBV3-1/TRBV3-2; CDR3aa: ATSTGNYGYT
len: 15; j_gene: TRBJ2-1; v_gene: TRBV3-1/TRBV3-2; CDR3aa: ASSQSPTNSRYNEQF
len: 11; j_gene: TRBJ1-2; v_gene: TRBV5-1; CDR3aa: ASSIDGNYGYT
len: 11; j_gene: TRBJ1-1; v_gene: TRBV18; CDR3aa: ASSPTENTEAF
len: 12; j_gene: TRBJ1-2; v_gene: TRBV19; CDR3aa: ASSIVNSPYGYT
len: 9; j_gene: TRBJ2-7; v_gene: TRBV25-1; CDR3aa: AISDGYEQY
len: 13; j_gene: TRBJ2-7; v_gene: TRBV5-8; CDR3aa: ASSFRGGSINEQY
len: 12; j_gene: TRBJ2-1; v_gene: TRBV11-2; CDR3aa: ASSRTSLSHEQF
len: 13; j_gene: TRBJ2-7; v_gene: TRBV4-1; CDR3aa: ASSQETSGVYEQY
len: 12; j_gene: TRBJ1-1; v_gene: TRBV12-1; CDR3aa: ASSFGDGKTEAF
len: 10; j_gene: TRBJ1-5; v_gene: TRBV2; CDR3aa: ASSVMRQPQH
len: 10; j_gene: TRBJ1-1; v_gene: TRBV12-3/TRBV12-4; CDR3aa: ASSLDRGRAF
len: 12; j_gene: TRBJ1-6; v_gene: TRBV20-1; CDR3aa: SASFRQGESPLH
len: 11; j_gene: TRBJ1-1; v_gene: TRBV3-1/TRBV3-2; CDR3aa: ASSQVAVPLAF
len: 12; j_gene: TRBJ1-3; v_gene: TRBV5-1; CDR3aa: ASSSTTSGNTIY
len: 12; j_gene: TRBJ2-3; v_gene: TRBV10-2; CDR3aa: ASSESRAYNTQY
len: 12; j_gene: TRBJ1-5; v_gene: TRBV5-1; CDR3aa: ASSEQGAPQPQH
len: 14; j_gene: TRBJ2-7; v_gene: TRBV6-2/TRBV6-3; CDR3aa: ASSYTRGSGQHEQY
len: 12; j_gene: TRBJ1-2; v_gene: TRBV5-1; CDR3aa: ASSLGTGLGGYT